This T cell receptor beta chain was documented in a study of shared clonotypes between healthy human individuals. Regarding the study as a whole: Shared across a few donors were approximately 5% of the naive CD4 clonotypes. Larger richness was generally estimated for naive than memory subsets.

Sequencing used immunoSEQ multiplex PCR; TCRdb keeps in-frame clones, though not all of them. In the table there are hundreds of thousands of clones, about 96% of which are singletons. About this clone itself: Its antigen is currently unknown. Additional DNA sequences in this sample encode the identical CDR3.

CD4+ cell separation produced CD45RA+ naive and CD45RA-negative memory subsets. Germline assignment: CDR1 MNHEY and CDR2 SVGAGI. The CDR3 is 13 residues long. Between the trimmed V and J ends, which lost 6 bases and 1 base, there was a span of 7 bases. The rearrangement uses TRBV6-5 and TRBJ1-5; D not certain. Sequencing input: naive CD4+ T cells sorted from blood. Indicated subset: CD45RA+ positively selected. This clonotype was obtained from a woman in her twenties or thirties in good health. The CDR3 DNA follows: TGTGCCAGCAGCTACGACAGCAATCAGCCCCAGCATTTT. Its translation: CASSYDSNQPQHF.